Each of the 6 T cell receptor beta chains below was sequenced from the same sample in a study of blood T cell repertoires in COVID-19. Sequencing was performed with immunoSEQ multiplex PCR; in TCRdb, only in-frame clones are kept and a portion is missing. The table records fewer than 400,000 clones, about 85% of them present only once. The sample taken for sequencing was PBMCs or T cells enriched from blood (not recorded which). Receptor source: a woman between 25 and 40 years old who had been exposed to COVID-19.

The rearrangement uses TRBV19 and TRBJ2-1; 7 nucleotides line up with TRBD2. J lost 9 bases, V lost 6 bases, and 11 bases had no gene match. The CDR3 consists of 14 residues. Looked up from germline, CDR1 is LNHDA and CDR2 is SQIVND (reference sequence). CDR3 loop: CASSSKGGRGEQFF. Written as DNA, the CDR3 is TGTGCCAGTAGCTCTAAGGGAGGGAGGGGTGAGCAGTTCTTC.

The table lists this clone with a few counts. The CDR3, as DNA: TGCAGCGCTGGACAGCTAGATAGCAATCAGCCCCAGCATTTT. Its translation is CSAGQLDSNQPQHF. This chain links TRBV29-1 with TRBJ1-5; tentative D call: TRBD1 (6 bases). The germline V and J ends were trimmed by 7 bases and 0 bases, with 13 bases remaining between them. Per germline, CDR1 SQVTM and CDR2 ANQGSEA. This CDR3 contains 14 residues.

The rearrangement uses TRBV5-5 and TRBJ2-2, with 12 bases fitting TRBD2. Germline lookup yields CDR1 SGHKS and CDR2 YYEKEE (reference sequence). The CDR3 sequence is 16 residues long. The junction had 2 bases not matched to a gene; V was cut back by 4 bases and J by 1 base. CDR3 region: CASSRLAGVNTGELFF. CDR3 sequence (DNA): TGTGCCAGCAGCAGACTAGCGGGAGTGAACACCGGGGAGCTGTTTTTT.

This chain links TRBV5-1 with TRBJ2-3; TRBD2 is a possible D gene (6 bases). Trimming left V 6 bases short and J 0 bases short, with 14 bases between. CDR3 size: 15 residues. Germline V CDR1 and CDR2: SGHRS, YFSETQ. Here the CDR3 reads CASNLAGTSTDTQYF. The CDR3 nucleotides are TGCGCCAGCAATTTAGCCGGGACTAGCACAGATACGCAGTATTTT.

The genes are TRBV11-2 and TRBJ1-1, with TRBD1 matching over 7 bases. Germline V gene data show CDR1 as SGHAT and CDR2 as FQNNGV. CDR3 length: 13 residues. J gave up 4 bases and V 5 bases, and 4 bases lay outside the gene matches. CDR3 amino acids: CASSLGQVTEAFF. DNA for the CDR3: TGTGCCAGCAGCCTAGGACAGGTCACTGAAGCTTTCTTT. The variable domain in full, completed from reference TRBV11-2 and TRBJ1-1, reads EAGVAQSPRYKIIEKRQSVAFWCNPISGHATLYWYQQILGQGPKLLIQFQNNGVVDDSQLPKDRFSAERLKGVDSTLKIQPAKLEDSAVYLCASSLGQVTEAFFGQGTRLTVV.

This clone came up once. This rearrangement joins TRBV2 to TRBJ2-4; 11 nucleotides align to TRBD2. The V and J ends lost 6 bases and 6 bases, in that order; junction bases with no gene match: 4. The CDR3 consists of 14 residues. Germline V gene data show CDR1 as SNHLY and CDR2 as FYNNEI. In nucleotides, the CDR3 is TGTGCCAGCAGACCGGGACTAGCGGTAAACATTCAGTACTTC. Protein sequence: CASRPGLAVNIQYF.